A single sample is the source of the 5 T cell receptor beta chains below, sequenced in a study of T cell clonality in common variable immunodeficiency. Study outcomes and limitations: Reportedly, TCR beta sequences from common variable immunodeficiency showed fewer deletions and N-nucleotide insertions.

Their antigen targets remain unknown. Here immunoSEQ multiplex PCR was the method, and the copy in TCRdb shows in-frame clones only, minus some. This sample has tens of thousands of clones and no singletons, with approximately 2.3% in the ten largest. Specimen: peripheral blood mononuclear cells. Every receptor here comes from a human donor with common variable immunodeficiency.

This clone came up many times. The read falls 3 residues short of the CDR3 end, and the missing part is taken from the germline J gene. The V gene is TRBV6-2 or TRBV6-3, the J gene TRBJ2-1, with D possibly matching TRBD1 (5 bases). The CDR3 extends over 13 amino acids. With 6 bases removed from V and 5 bases from J, the gap between germline ends came to 11 bases. Germline loops: CDR1 MNHEY, CDR2 SVGEGT. The sequenced part of the CDR3 DNA is TGTGCCAGCAGCCCTGGGGCCAACAATGAG. This codes for CASSPGANNE. The full CDR3 sequence reads CASSPGANNEQFF.

In its sample, this clone was seen many times. The junction departs from the called germline gene at one end, perhaps through a read error. The read gets to within 3 residues of the CDR3 end, and the germline J gene fills in the rest. V gene TRBV7-2 combines with J gene TRBJ2-1; the D gene is possibly TRBD2 (6 bases). Germline V CDR1 and CDR2: SGHTA, FQGNSA. The CDR3 totals 15 residues. The CDR3 loop reads CASSLATGAYNEQFF. The CDR3 bases that were read are TGTGCCAGCAGCCTAGCTACGGGGGCCTACAATGAG.

This clone was seen ten or more times. The read terminates 3 residues ahead of where the CDR3 ends, so the germline J gene completes it. The chain carries TRBV2 and TRBJ2-5; perhaps TRBD2 as D (7 bases). This CDR3 spans 15 amino acids. Germline V gene sequence: CDR1 SNHLY, CDR2 FYNNEI. Deletions cut 7 bases from V and 0 bases from J, with 15 bases between. Partial CDR3 DNA: TGTGCCAGCATGAAGGGGGGGCCGTACCAAGAGACC. Protein: CASMKGGPYQET. The whole CDR3 protein reads CASMKGGPYQETQYF. The variable domain in full, completed from reference TRBV2 and TRBJ2-5, reads EPEVTQTPSHQVTQMGQEVILRCVPISNHLYFYWYRQILGQKVEFLVSFYNNEISEKSEIFDDQFSVERPDGSNFTLKIRSTKLEDSAMYFCASMKGGPYQETQYFGPGTRLLVL.

This clone has a count of ten or more. The read terminates 3 residues before the CDR3 end, so the remaining end is supplied by the germline J gene. The genes are TRBV19 and TRBJ1-3; D is perhaps TRBD1 (6 bases). The V gene's germline CDR1 is LNHDA and CDR2 SQIVND (reference sequence). The CDR3 sequence is 14 residues long. V was clipped by 2 bases and J by 2 bases, with 7 bases between them. The sequenced part of the CDR3 DNA is TGTGCCAGTAGTATAACAGGGCCTGGAAACACC. Amino acid sequence: CASSITGPGNT. The CDR3 reads in full as CASSITGPGNTIYF.

This clone was recorded many times. Sequencing ends 3 residues short of the CDR3 end; the germline J gene provides the rest. The chain uses TRBV13 and TRBJ2-7, with 14 bases matching TRBD2. The CDR3 loop spans 17 amino acids. J was trimmed by 1 base and V by 5 bases; bases with no gene match: 7. Germline V gives CDR1 PRHDT, CDR2 FYEKMQ (reference sequence). CDR3 DNA (partial): TGTGCCAGCAGCCGAGGGGGACTAGCGGGGGCTTCCTACGAG. Encoded protein: CASSRGGLAGASYE. The CDR3 as a whole reads CASSRGGLAGASYEQYF.